Listed here are 30 T cell receptor beta chains from one sample, sequenced in a study of shared clonotypes between healthy human individuals. CD8 cells classed as naive were CD45RO-negative and positively selected for CCR7, excluding terminally differentiated effector memory CD45RA+ cells. Repertoires were generated with immunoSEQ multiplex PCR, while TCRdb's copy carries only in-frame clones and drops some. The sample has roughly 2.1 million clones, 85% to 95% seen once; the top ten hold more than 1.5%. Sequenced sample: naive CD8+ T cells from PBMCs. These receptors all stem from a young man in good health. Some clones in this sample may be carry-over from other donors' samples.

The V call is TRBV29-1, the J call TRBJ2-5; the D gene is possibly TRBD2 (5 bases). The end of the DNA aligns better with TRBJ2-7, so the J call may be wrong. The germline gives CDR1 SQVTM, CDR2 ANQGSEA. The CDR3 length is 13 residues. The CDR3 bases are TGCAGCGTTGAAAACGGACTTACCTACGAGCAGTACTTC. It specifies CSVENGLTYEQYF.

This clone has only a few counts. The identical CDR3 is also encoded by other nucleotide sequences in the sample. The V call is TRBV25-1, the J call TRBJ1-3; D gene ambiguous. There are 11 residues in the CDR3. V shed 4 bases and J shed 4 bases, with 2 bases lying between them. Per the germline V gene, CDR1 is MGHDK and CDR2 is SYGVNS. As DNA, the CDR3 is TGTGCCAGCAGTGTAGGAAACACCATATATTTT. This translates into CASSVGNTIYF. Full variable domain (missing parts from reference TRBV25-1 and TRBJ1-3): EADIYQTPRYLVIGTGKKITLECSQTMGHDKMYWYQQDPGMELHLIHYSYGVNSTEKGDLSSESTVSRIRTEHFPLTLESARPSHTSQYLCASSVGNTIYFGEGSWLTVV.

The chain is built from TRBV4-2 and TRBJ2-1; TRBD2 agrees at 12 bases. Trimming at V came to 4 bases and at J to 8 bases, leaving 3 bases not matched to a gene. From germline, CDR1 is LGHNA and CDR2 YNFKEQ. CDR3 length: 14 residues. The CDR3 loop reads CASSRGLAGYEQFF. CDR3 sequence (DNA): TGTGCCAGCAGCCGAGGACTAGCGGGATATGAGCAGTTCTTC.

A word on this clone: Other DNA sequences in this specimen translate into the identical CDR3. The gene calls are TRBV4-3 and TRBJ2-7, with a tentative D call TRBD2 (6 bases). V was clipped by 0 bases and J by 0 bases, with 9 bases between them. The CDR3 totals 15 residues. Per germline, CDR1 LGHNA and CDR2 YSLEER. The CDR3 loop is CASSQDLGSSYEQYF. The CDR3 DNA follows: TGCGCCAGCAGCCAAGATCTCGGGAGCTCCTACGAGCAGTACTTC.

V and J are TRBV29-1 and TRBJ2-1, with D perhaps matching TRBD2 (6 bases). This CDR3 region has 14 residues. Germline CDR1 reads SQVTM; CDR2 reads ANQGSEA. The V end was cut by 3 bases, the J end by 8 bases, with 17 bases between. CDR3 bases: TGCAGCGTTGACGGGAGCGAGGTACTCGATGAGCAGTTCTTC. It translates to CSVDGSEVLDEQFF.

This chain uses TRBV7-9 with TRBJ2-3; D may be TRBD1 or TRBD2 (6 bases each). This CDR3 has 16 residues. V was cut by 5 bases and J by 2 bases, with 17 bases left in between. CDR1 SEHNR and CDR2 FQNEAQ come from the germline V gene (reference sequence). The CDR3 DNA is TGTGCCAGCAGCCAAGTGGGGGGCGATGACACAGATACGCAGTATTTT. This gives the protein CASSQVGGDDTDTQYF.

The chain joins TRBV4-1 to TRBJ2-2; possibly TRBD2 for D (7 bases). V was shortened by 4 bases and J by 2 bases, with 23 bases between the two germline ends. This CDR3 spans 19 amino acids. The germline V gene has CDR1 MGHRA and CDR2 YSYEKL. As DNA, the CDR3 is TGCGCCAGCAGCCTAACGTTGGGGGGGCTGCTAAACAACACCGGGGAGCTGTTTTTT. This translates into CASSLTLGGLLNNTGELFF.

V usage is TRBV27 and J usage is TRBJ2-7; possible D gene TRBD1, 6 bases. The V gene lost 4 bases and the J gene lost 3 bases, with 13 bases spanning the gap. Germline-derived CDR1 and CDR2 are MNHEY and SMNVEV (reference sequence). The CDR3 runs to 14 residues. This CDR3 reads CASSSRDNHYEQYF. The CDR3 DNA follows: TGTGCCAGCAGTTCCCGGGACAATCACTACGAGCAGTACTTC.

This chain joins TRBV7-9 and TRBJ1-2, with TRBD1 matching 9 bases. Germline assignment: CDR1 SEHNR and CDR2 FQNEAQ (reference sequence). V trimming: 5 bases; J trimming: 2 bases; junction bases outside the gene matches: 15. This CDR3 is 18 amino acids long. CDR3 in DNA: TGTGCCAGCAGCGCAATTATGGAACAGGGGGCGCAGAACTATGGCTACACCTTC. This translates into CASSAIMEQGAQNYGYTF. Full variable domain (remainder filled in from reference TRBV7-9 and TRBJ1-2): DTGVSQNPRHKITKRGQNVTFRCDPISEHNRLYWYRQTLGQGPEFLTYFQNEAQLEKSRLLSDRFSAERPKGSFSTLEIQRTEQGDSAMYLCASSAIMEQGAQNYGYTFGSGTRLTVV.

The chain employs TRBV27 and TRBJ2-1; tentative D call: TRBD1 (6 bases). Germline values: CDR1 MNHEY, CDR2 SMNVEV (reference sequence). This CDR3 contains 17 residues. Trimming removed 1 base from V and 3 bases from J, with 16 bases in between. The CDR3 is CASSLYYLDSYYNEQFF. The CDR3 coding sequence is TGTGCCAGCAGTTTATATTATCTGGACAGTTACTACAATGAGCAGTTCTTC.

The chain links TRBV15 to TRBJ2-5, with TRBD1 matching over 8 bases. This CDR3 has 16 residues. The ends lost 4 bases at V and 4 bases at J; junction bases unmatched: 11. Germline V gene lookup returns CDR1 LNHNV and CDR2 YYDKDF (reference sequence). The CDR3 DNA is TGTGCCACCAGCATGGGCAGGGGGCCGGTGGGAGAGACCCAGTACTTC. This codes for CATSMGRGPVGETQYF. Looking up the rest from reference TRBV15 and TRBJ2-5 gives the full variable domain: DAMVIQNPRYQVTQFGKPVTLSCSQTLNHNVMYWYQQKSSQAPKLLFHYYDKDFNNEADTPDNFQSRRPNTSFCFLDIRSPGLGDTAMYLCATSMGRGPVGETQYFGPGTRLLVL.

The V gene is TRBV9, the J gene TRBJ2-4; D is possibly TRBD2 (5 bases). The CDR3 totals 16 residues. Germline CDR1 SGDLS, CDR2 YYNGEE. Trimming took off 0 bases at V and 8 bases at J, with 18 bases between the two ends. The CDR3 nucleotides are TGTGCCAGCAGCGTAGGAGACCATTTCCCCGGGGACATTCAGTACTTC. Its translation is CASSVGDHFPGDIQYF.

The J gene is TRBJ1-2, the V gene TRBV9, with 9 bases aligning to TRBD1. CDR1 and CDR2 from the germline V gene are SGDLS and YYNGEE. The J segment lost 4 bases and the V segment lost 3 bases, leaving 7 bases of the junction unmatched. There are 15 residues in the CDR3. The CDR3 protein is CASSGTGVFLYGYTF. The CDR3 DNA is TGTGCCAGCAGCGGGACAGGGGTCTTTCTCTATGGCTACACCTTC.

The chain joins TRBV7-3 to TRBJ2-1; D uncertain. The CDR3 length is 15 residues. The V end lost 3 bases, the J end lost 0 bases, and 9 bases lay between the germline ends. From germline, CDR1 is SGHTA and CDR2 FQGTGA. As DNA, the CDR3 is TGTGCCAGCAGCTTGGGCAAGAGCTCCTACAATGAGCAGTTCTTC. Encoded protein: CASSLGKSSYNEQFF. Full variable domain (rest looked up from reference TRBV7-3 and TRBJ2-1): GAGVSQTPSNKVTEKGKYVELRCDPISGHTALYWYRQSLGQGPEFLIYFQGTGAADDSGLPNDRFFAVRPEGSVSTLKIQRTERGDSAVYLCASSLGKSSYNEQFFGPGTRLTVL.

The rearrangement uses TRBV7-3 and TRBJ2-3; 7 bases are shared with TRBD1. V was clipped by 3 bases and J by 0 bases; unmatched bases: 15. This CDR3 is 19 amino acids long. Germline V gene data show CDR1 as SGHTA and CDR2 as FQGTGA. CDR3 coding DNA: TGTGCCAGCAGCTTCTCAGGGGGTACAAGCTTCCTTAGCACAGATACGCAGTATTTT. This encodes CASSFSGGTSFLSTDTQYF. Full variable domain (outside the CDR3, taken from reference TRBV7-3 and TRBJ2-3): GAGVSQTPSNKVTEKGKYVELRCDPISGHTALYWYRQSLGQGPEFLIYFQGTGAADDSGLPNDRFFAVRPEGSVSTLKIQRTERGDSAVYLCASSFSGGTSFLSTDTQYFGPGTRLTVL.

With respect to this clone: Other nucleotide sequences in the sample specify the same CDR3. CDR3 region: CASSDRGETQYF. The CDR3 DNA is TGTGCCAGCTCGGACAGGGGTGAGACCCAGTACTTC. The chain recombines TRBV6-5 with TRBJ2-5; TRBD1 aligns across 9 bases. CDR1 and CDR2 from the germline V gene are MNHEY and SVGAGI. The CDR3 sequence is 12 residues long. The J segment lost 5 bases and the V segment lost 8 bases, leaving 3 bases of the junction unmatched.

V gene TRBV25-1 combines with J gene TRBJ2-2; a possible D gene is TRBD1 (6 bases). Germline V gene lookup returns CDR1 MGHDK and CDR2 SYGVNS. V gave up 6 bases and J gave up 2 bases, with 13 bases separating them. CDR3 size: 15 residues. CDR3 protein: CASSHRTANTGELFF. CDR3 DNA: TGTGCCAGCAGCCACCGGACAGCCAACACCGGGGAGCTGTTTTTT.

This chain joins TRBV27 and TRBJ2-4; D might be TRBD2 (6 bases). Germline CDR1 is MNHEY and CDR2 is SMNVEV (reference sequence). The V gene lost 0 bases and the J gene lost 6 bases, with 15 bases spanning the gap. This CDR3 contains 16 residues. The CDR3 DNA reads as TGTGCCAGCAGTTTATCGAGTATGGGGGGAGGAAACATTCAGTACTTC. Its protein is CASSLSSMGGGNIQYF.

This clone was seen a single time. The chain links TRBV21-1 to TRBJ2-3; the D segment call TRBD2 is taken from the table without a DNA check. TRBV21-1 has pseudogene status. There are 15 residues in the CDR3. The CDR3 nucleotides read TGTGCCAGCAGCAAAGTTAGACTAGAGATAGATACGCAGTATTTT. Translating gives CASSKVRLEIDTQYF.

This clone was seen only once. The V and J genes are TRBV7-9 and TRBJ2-7; D perhaps matches TRBD1 (6 bases). Germline CDR1 reads SEHNR; CDR2 reads FQNEAQ (reference sequence). The CDR3 runs 16 residues. Trimming removed 0 bases from V and 0 bases from J, with 12 bases in between. The CDR3 is CASSLALGHYSYEQYF. DNA of the CDR3: TGTGCCAGCAGCTTAGCGTTGGGACATTACTCCTACGAGCAGTACTTC.

The J gene is TRBJ2-1, the V gene TRBV5-4; 7 bases align to TRBD2. V was clipped by 3 bases and J by 6 bases; unmatched bases: 6. The CDR3 sequence is 14 residues long. Germline V CDR1 and CDR2: SGHNT, YYREEE (reference sequence). DNA of the CDR3: TGTGCCAGCAGCTCGAGCGGGAATCTCAATGAGCAGTTCTTC. This sequence encodes CASSSSGNLNEQFF.

This sequence joins TRBV30 and TRBJ2-2; D uncertain. The CDR3 contains 13 residues. The germline V gene has CDR1 GTSNPN and CDR2 SVGIG (reference sequence). V was shortened by 0 bases and J by 4 bases, with 6 bases between the two germline ends. The DNA of the CDR3 is TGTGCCTGGAGTGTACAAAGCACCGGGGAGCTGTTTTTT. Its translation is CAWSVQSTGELFF.

A single count supports this clone. This chain uses TRBV4-1 with TRBJ1-1, with 8 bases fitting TRBD1. In germline, CDR1 is MGHRA, CDR2 YSYEKL. The CDR3 covers 14 residues. J lost 5 bases, V lost 3 bases, and 5 bases had no gene match. The CDR3 DNA reads TGCGCCAGCAGCCACCAGGGGGCGTCGACTGAAGCTTTCTTT. Translated, it gives CASSHQGASTEAFF.

V gene TRBV18 combines with J gene TRBJ1-5, with TRBD1 matching over 7 bases. Germline V gene lookup returns CDR1 KGHSH and CDR2 LQKENI. This CDR3 comprises 15 residues. V lost 6 bases and J lost 0; bases outside the gene matches: 5. As DNA, the CDR3 is TGTGCCAGCTCCGTGGACAGGTTTAGCAATCAGCCCCAGCATTTT. Amino acids: CASSVDRFSNQPQHF.

The chain carries TRBV4-1 and TRBJ1-2, with TRBD1 matching 7 bases. The CDR3 has 15 residues. Germline CDR1 is MGHRA and CDR2 is YSYEKL. With 1 base clipped from V and 1 base from J, the junction kept 3 bases outside the gene matches. CDR3 sequence reads: CASSQVQGFNYGYTF. DNA for the CDR3: TGCGCCAGCAGCCAAGTACAGGGGTTTAACTATGGCTACACCTTC.

The rearrangement links TRBV5-1 to TRBJ2-5; D is tentatively TRBD1 or TRBD2 (5 bases each). Looked up from germline, CDR1 is SGHRS and CDR2 is YFSETQ. The CDR3 has 16 residues. The ends were cut back, 2 bases at V and 1 base at J, with 15 bases in the middle. CDR3 region: CASSFPRVGTQETQYF. DNA of the CDR3: TGCGCCAGCAGCTTTCCCCGGGTGGGGACCCAAGAGACCCAGTACTTC. Complete variable domain (other parts from reference TRBV5-1 and TRBJ2-5): KAGVTQTPRYLIKTRGQQVTLSCSPISGHRSVSWYQQTPGQGLQFLFEYFSETQRNKGNFPGRFSGRQFSNSRSEMNVSTLELGDSALYLCASSFPRVGTQETQYFGPGTRLLVL.

A few counts support this clone. The chain links TRBV7-6 to TRBJ2-7; the D gene is possibly TRBD2 (6 bases). The germline CDR1 and CDR2 sequences are SGHVS and FNYEAQ. Deletions cut 0 bases from V and 7 bases from J, with 7 bases between. This CDR3 has 12 amino acids. In DNA, the CDR3 is TGTGCCAGCAGCTTAGCCGGGGGAGAGCAGTACTTC. It encodes CASSLAGGEQYF. Together with reference TRBV7-6 and TRBJ2-7, the CDR3 gives the full variable domain: GAGVSQSPRYKVTKRGQDVALRCDPISGHVSLYWYRQALGQGPEFLTYFNYEAQQDKSGLPNDRFSAERPEGSISTLTIQRTEQRDSAMYRCASSLAGGEQYFGPGTRLTVT.

The CDR3 spells CSVDETGIYGYTF. The CDR3 DNA reads TGCAGCGTTGATGAAACGGGAATCTATGGCTACACCTTC. The chain couples TRBV29-1 to TRBJ1-2; D ambiguous. Per the germline V gene, CDR1 is SQVTM and CDR2 is ANQGSEA. V was pared by 3 bases and J by 4 bases, with 12 bases between. The CDR3 covers 13 residues.

This rearrangement joins TRBV11-2 to TRBJ2-3, with D perhaps TRBD1 (6 bases). Germline V gene sequence: CDR1 SGHAT, CDR2 FQNNGV. Trimming left V 2 bases short and J 3 bases short, with 15 bases between. CDR3 length: 16 residues. The CDR3 DNA is TGTGCCAGCAGCTTATTAGGGGGTTGGGGAACAGATACGCAGTATTTT. It specifies CASSLLGGWGTDTQYF.

The rearrangement joins TRBV6-4 to TRBJ2-1, with TRBD2 identical over 9 bases. Germline V gives CDR1 MRHNA, CDR2 SNTAGT. Germline trimming cut 2 bases from V and 2 bases from J; bases unmatched to any gene: 1. The length of the CDR3 is 15 residues. CDR3 loop: CASSDIAGAYNEQFF. Here the CDR3 DNA reads TGTGCCAGCAGTGACATAGCGGGAGCCTACAATGAGCAGTTCTTC.